Each of the 23 T cell receptor beta chains below was sequenced from the same sample in a study of blood T cells in healthy people across ages (dated by TCRdb to the mid-2010s). The library relied on 5' RACE. TCRdb shows the sequencer as Illumina HiSeq 2500. A second roughly 6 to 12 cycle PCR used a sample-barcoded 5' primer and a J-beta primer mix. The public sequencing data were trimmed at Q25 with fastp and processed into clonotypes with MiXCR by TCRdb, which kept only in-frame beta chains. Identical CDR3 protein sequences are pooled into one entry, listed with their most common genes and DNA. The sample contains 1.5 million to 2 million distinct CDR3 sequences, roughly 27% of them found a single time. The ten largest clones add up to 7.7% of the sample. Specimen: blood. Every receptor here comes from a woman in her thirties in good health.

Of note for this clonotype: With a much larger clone just one base away, this may be a read error. The chain uses TRBV6-6 and TRBJ2-7; TRBD1 matches 9 bases. The germline V gene has CDR1 MNHNY and CDR2 SVGAGI (reference sequence). The CDR3 runs 13 residues. V shed 7 bases, J shed 3 bases, and the junction held 4 bases outside the gene matches. CDR3 in amino acids: CASTWGQGYEQYF. The CDR3, as DNA: TGTGCCAGCACCTGGGGACAGGGCTACGAGCAGTACTTC.

This clonotype was counted between two and nine times. With a much larger clone just one base away, this may be a read error. The V and J genes are TRBV10-3 and TRBJ2-5; 7 bases align to TRBD1. CDR1 and CDR2 from the germline V gene are ENHRY and SYGVKD. The CDR3 has 12 amino acids. The trim removed 3 bases at V and 11 bases at J, leaving 6 bases unmatched. The CDR3 DNA follows: TGTGCCATCAGTGAAGGGGGCCATGAGCAGTACTTC. Translating it yields CAISEGGHEQYF.

This clonotype has a handful of counts. The chain couples TRBV3-1 to TRBJ2-5, with D possibly being TRBD1 (5 bases). Germline V CDR1 and CDR2: LGHDT, YNNKEL (reference sequence). The CDR3 has 16 amino acids. Trimming cost V 4 bases and J 2 bases, with 17 bases left between them. The CDR3 nucleotides read TGTGCCAGCAGCCGACAGCAGTTGGCGGTACAAGAGACCCAGTACTTC. It yields the protein CASSRQQLAVQETQYF.

This clonotype appeared a few times. This chain links TRBV7-3 with TRBJ2-1; TRBD2 matches 13 bases. The germline CDR1 and CDR2 sequences are SGHTA and FQGTGA. J gave up 4 bases and V 3 bases, and 6 bases lay outside the gene matches. CDR3 length equals 17 residues. The CDR3 nucleotides read TGTGCCAGCAGCTTGACTAGCGGGGGGTTTATTTACAATGAGCAGTTCTTC. Protein: CASSLTSGGFIYNEQFF.

The CDR3 DNA sequence: TGTGCCAGCAGTTATAATGGCAGGACCCCCCGAGAGACCCAGTACTTC. The encoded protein is CASSYNGRTPRETQYF. This chain uses TRBV6-5 with TRBJ2-5, with no clear D. The germline V gene encodes CDR1 MNHEY and CDR2 SVGAGI. The CDR3 sequence is 16 residues long. V gave up 3 bases and J gave up 4 bases, with 18 bases separating them.

This clonotype was detected a few times. CDR3 DNA: TGCAGTGCTACGAGTAAGCGGAACGAGCAGTACTTC. It codes for CSATSKRNEQYF. The chain carries TRBV20-1 and TRBJ2-7, with D possibly matching TRBD2 (5 bases). There are 12 residues in the CDR3. The germline gives CDR1 DFQATT, CDR2 SNEGSKA (reference sequence). The germline V and J ends were trimmed by 4 bases and 5 bases, with 12 bases remaining between them.

The chain couples TRBV9 to TRBJ2-1, with 8 bases identical to TRBD1. V shed 0 bases and J 6 bases; nucleotides not matched to a gene: 5. The CDR3 length is 15 residues. Germline loops: CDR1 SGDLS, CDR2 YYNGEE. The CDR3 here is CASSVEDRVPNEQFF. The CDR3, as DNA: TGTGCCAGCAGCGTAGAGGACAGGGTGCCCAATGAGCAGTTCTTC.

V gene TRBV20-1 combines with J gene TRBJ2-1, with 13 bases that match TRBD2. Germline V gene data show CDR1 as DFQATT and CDR2 as SNEGSKA (reference sequence). The CDR3 has 14 residues. The DNA of the CDR3 is TGCGGCGCACCCTGGACTAGCGGGGGTTTTGAGCAGTTCTTC. Residues: CGAPWTSGGFEQFF.

A word on this clonotype: The junction does not match germline at one end; this may be a read error. The rearrangement uses TRBV27 and TRBJ2-1; no clear D. CDR1 is MNHEY, CDR2 SMNVEV, per germline (reference sequence). CDR3 length equals 15 residues. This CDR3 reads CAGSLDPGRVNEQFF. The CDR3 bases are TGTGCCGGCAGTTTGGACCCTGGTCGAGTCAATGAGCAGTTCTTC.

This clonotype showed up just a few times. The gene calls are TRBV6-5 and TRBJ2-4; the D gene is possibly TRBD2 (5 bases). Germline V gives CDR1 MNHEY, CDR2 SVGAGI. This CDR3 contains 19 residues. V lost 2 bases, J lost 1 base, and 21 bases lay in between. CDR3 protein: CASSYIGSRGSRAKNIQYF. The DNA of the CDR3 is TGTGCCAGCAGTTACATAGGGTCACGTGGGAGCCGGGCCAAAAACATTCAGTACTTC.

Remarks on this clonotype: One end of the junction is discordant with germline, which a read error may explain. The chain joins TRBV4-2 to TRBJ2-1, with 7 bases aligning to TRBD1. Germline V gene data show CDR1 as LGHNA and CDR2 as YNFKEQ. This CDR3 region has 17 residues. The CDR3 here is CACSLAGGMETYNEQFF. CDR3 nucleotide sequence: TGTGCCTGCAGCCTCGCAGGGGGTATGGAGACCTACAATGAGCAGTTCTTC.

This chain connects TRBV12-3 or TRBV12-4 to TRBJ1-1; D is unresolved. V was pared by 6 bases and J by 6 bases, with 17 bases between. The CDR3 loop spans 14 amino acids. The CDR3 loop is CASSDWAGYAEAFF. The CDR3 region has the DNA TGTGCCAGCAGCGACTGGGCGGGTTACGCTGAAGCTTTCTTT.

This clonotype has more than one count but fewer than ten. J is TRBJ1-4 and V is TRBV10-3; 8 bases fit TRBD1. This CDR3 region has 17 residues. CDR1 is ENHRY and CDR2 is SYGVKD in the germline V gene. The V and J ends lost 6 bases and 0 bases, in that order; junction bases with no gene match: 9. CDR3 coding DNA: TGTGCCATCAGACCCGGACAGGGTCCTGCAACTAATGAAAAACTGTTTTTT. Protein sequence: CAIRPGQGPATNEKLFF.

The chain uses TRBV5-1 and TRBJ2-1; 9 bases align to TRBD2. V was pared by 4 bases and J by 9 bases, with 8 bases of the junction left unmatched. CDR1 and CDR2 from the germline V gene are SGHRS and YFSETQ. The CDR3 length is 14 residues. Here the CDR3 DNA reads TGCGCCAGCAGCCCGGGACTAGCACAGGCTGAGCAGTTCTTC. This codes for CASSPGLAQAEQFF.

This clonotype was observed at least ten times. This chain joins TRBV29-1 and TRBJ2-3; D not certain. Germline-derived CDR1 and CDR2 are SQVTM and ANQGSEA. Trimming stripped 4 bases from V and 2 bases from J, with 10 bases between. This CDR3 region has 13 residues. The CDR3, as DNA: TGCAGCGTTGTACGGCAGAACACAGATACGCAGTATTTT. The encoded protein is CSVVRQNTDTQYF.

The chain has TRBV5-1 and TRBJ2-3; 9 bases fit TRBD2. Germline V gene data show CDR1 as SGHRS and CDR2 as YFSETQ. V lost 7 bases to trimming and J lost 1 base; unmatched junction nucleotides: 10. The length of the CDR3 is 16 residues. CDR3 loop: CASSSGEFGGTDTQYF. CDR3 in DNA: TGCGCCAGCTCTAGCGGGGAGTTCGGGGGCACAGATACGCAGTATTTT.

The V and J genes are TRBV7-9 and TRBJ1-6; 9 bases fit TRBD1. The CDR3 extends over 15 amino acids. CDR1 SEHNR and CDR2 FQNEAQ come from the germline V gene (reference sequence). The V segment lost 5 bases and the J segment 9 bases; nucleotides outside the gene matches: 8. CDR3 sequence reads: CASSQGTGPSSPLHF. The CDR3 region has the DNA TGTGCCAGCAGCCAGGGGACAGGGCCTAGTTCACCCCTCCACTTT.

The V call is TRBV5-5, the J call TRBJ1-5; 9 positions match TRBD1. Germline CDR1 SGHKS, CDR2 YYEKEE (reference sequence). The trim removed 4 bases at V and 2 bases at J, leaving 7 bases unmatched. This CDR3 spans 16 amino acids. The CDR3 loop is CASSHGQGMGNQPQHF. The CDR3 nucleotides are TGTGCCAGCAGCCATGGACAGGGGATGGGCAATCAGCCCCAGCATTTT. Together with reference TRBV5-5 and TRBJ1-5, the CDR3 gives the full variable domain: DAGVTQSPTHLIKTRGQQVTLRCSPISGHKSVSWYQQVLGQGPQFIFQYYEKEERGRGNFPDRFSARQFPNYSSELNVNALLLGDSALYLCASSHGQGMGNQPQHFGDGTRLSIL.

The gene calls are TRBV28 and TRBJ2-5; D possibly corresponds to TRBD1 (5 bases). The CDR3 is made up of 15 amino acids. The germline V gene has CDR1 MDHEN and CDR2 SYDVKM. Trimming stripped 3 bases from V and 5 bases from J, with 16 bases between. In nucleotides, the CDR3 is TGTGCCAGCAGTTTCCCAGTCAGGGCGGACGAGACCCAGTACTTC. This codes for CASSFPVRADETQYF.

The gene calls are TRBV6-5 and TRBJ2-3; 11 nucleotides line up with TRBD1. The V and J ends lost 7 bases and 2 bases, in that order; junction bases with no gene match: 11. The length of the CDR3 is 17 residues. The germline V gene encodes CDR1 MNHEY and CDR2 SVGAGI. DNA of the CDR3: TGTGCCAGCATTACGAGAATTGGACAGGGGGCCACAGATACGCAGTATTTT. This translates into CASITRIGQGATDTQYF.

The CDR3 nucleotides are TGTGCCAGCAGACCCCCCAGCACTAGCGGATCCTACGAGCAGTACTTC. Translated: CASRPPSTSGSYEQYF. The chain uses TRBV7-9 and TRBJ2-7; 8 nucleotides align to TRBD2. Germline-derived CDR1 and CDR2 are SEHNR and FQNEAQ (reference sequence). V lost 6 bases and J lost 1; bases outside the gene matches: 11. The CDR3 loop spans 16 amino acids.

The table lists this clonotype with a few counts. This chain joins TRBV18 and TRBJ2-7, with 10 nucleotides matching TRBD1. The CDR3 covers 14 residues. Per the germline V gene, CDR1 is KGHSH and CDR2 is LQKENI. The junction had 4 bases not matched to a gene; V was cut back by 5 bases and J by 3 bases. The CDR3 is CASSKGQGNYEQYF. The CDR3 nucleotides are TGTGCCAGCTCAAAGGGACAGGGGAACTACGAGCAGTACTTC.

In its sample, this clonotype was seen many times. The V gene is TRBV20-1, the J gene TRBJ2-7; D is undetermined. The V end was cut by 0 bases, the J end by 1 base, with 7 bases between. CDR3 length: 13 residues. CDR1 and CDR2 (germline): DFQATT, SNEGSKA (reference sequence). The CDR3 sequence is CSARDGKSYEQYF. CDR3 bases: TGCAGTGCTAGAGATGGGAAGTCCTACGAGCAGTACTTC.